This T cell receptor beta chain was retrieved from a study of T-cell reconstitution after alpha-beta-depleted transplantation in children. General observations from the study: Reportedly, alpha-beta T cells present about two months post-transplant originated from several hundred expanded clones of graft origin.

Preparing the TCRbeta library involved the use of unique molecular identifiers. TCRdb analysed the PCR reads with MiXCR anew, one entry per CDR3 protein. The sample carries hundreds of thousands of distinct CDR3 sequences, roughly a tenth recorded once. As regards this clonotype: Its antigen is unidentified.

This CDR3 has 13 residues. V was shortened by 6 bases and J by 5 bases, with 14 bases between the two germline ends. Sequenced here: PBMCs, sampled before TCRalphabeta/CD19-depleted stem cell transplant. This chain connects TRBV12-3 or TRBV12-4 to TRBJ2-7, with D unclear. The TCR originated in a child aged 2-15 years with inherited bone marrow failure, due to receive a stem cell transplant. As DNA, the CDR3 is TGTGCCAGCAGGGCCCCTCTTGTCCACGAGCAGTACTTC. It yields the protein CASRAPLVHEQYF.